The clone carrying this T cell receptor (beta chain) was counted only a few times. Genomic DNA, the template, was used for profiling of the TCR beta VDJ and CDR3. TCRdb ran MiXCR on the reads and lists one entry per CDR3 protein. In the table there are 400,000 to 600,000 distinct CDR3 sequences, 25% to 40% of which are singletons. These data belong to a study of CD8+CD57+ T cells in acquired aplastic anemia. About the study: Average DNA yield from sorted CD4+ and CD8+ cells was around 3.2 ug.

CDR1 is LGHDT and CDR2 is YNNKEL in the germline V gene (reference sequence). After removal of 11 bases from V and 5 bases from J, the junction contained 10 bases not matched to a gene. The length of the CDR3 is 13 residues. Patients included in sequencing had previously demonstrated CD8+CD57+ cell expansion by flow cytometry. Every patient was diagnosed with severe acquired aplastic anemia. The blood sampling took place in patients who had so far received no therapy. The clonotype was recovered from a human donor with aplastic anemia. The chain combines TRBV3-1 with TRBJ2-3; 7 bases line up with TRBD2. The sample comprised sorted CD4+, CD8+, or CD8+CD57+ T cells (not recorded which) from PBMCs. Written as DNA, the CDR3 is TGTGCCGCCAGGGCTAGCGGCTTAGATACGCAGTATTTT. It codes for CAARASGLDTQYF.